Presented here are 17 T cell receptor beta chains from one specimen sequenced in a study of blood T cell repertoires in COVID-19. Here immunoSEQ multiplex PCR was the method, and the copy in TCRdb shows in-frame clones only, minus some. The sample lists tens of thousands of clones; about 80% were seen once. Sequenced material: peripheral blood. These receptors were taken from an older man with COVID-19, enrolled during active disease.

The genes are TRBV11-1 and TRBJ1-2; D is unclear. The germline V gene has CDR1 SGHAT and CDR2 FQDESV (reference sequence). V was clipped by 5 bases and J by 5 bases, with 15 bases between them. The CDR3 has 14 residues. The CDR3 DNA follows: TGTGCCAGCAGCGAAAGAGGGAAGGGTTATGGCTACACCTTC. Translating gives CASSERGKGYGYTF. Full variable domain (rest looked up from reference TRBV11-1 and TRBJ1-2): EAEVAQSPRYKITEKSQAVAFWCDPISGHATLYWYRQILGQGPELLVQFQDESVVDDSQLPKDRFSAERLKGVDSTLKIQPAELGDSAMYLCASSERGKGYGYTFGSGTRLTVV.

The rearrangement uses TRBV5-4 and TRBJ2-2, with D perhaps matching TRBD1 (6 bases). The ends were cut back, 6 bases at V and 7 bases at J, with 19 bases in the middle. This CDR3 is built from 15 residues. CDR1 SGHNT and CDR2 YYREEE come from the germline V gene (reference sequence). This chain's CDR3 is CASTTRNRVDGELFF. In nucleotides, the CDR3 is TGTGCCAGCACCACCAGGAACAGGGTAGACGGGGAGCTGTTTTTT.

The chain has TRBV30 and TRBJ1-6; 7 bases are a match to TRBD1. Germline V gene data show CDR1 as GTSNPN and CDR2 as SVGIG (reference sequence). This CDR3 comprises 15 residues. After removal of 3 bases from V and 7 bases from J, the junction contained 9 bases not matched to a gene. The CDR3 loop is CAWRIRQGENSPLHF. The DNA of the CDR3 is TGTGCCTGGAGAATAAGACAGGGAGAAAATTCACCCCTCCACTTT.

This clone was found a few times. V and J are TRBV20-1 and TRBJ2-3; TRBD1 is a possible D gene (6 bases). Deletions cut 6 bases from V and 11 bases from J, with 15 bases between. Germline V gene lookup returns CDR1 DFQATT and CDR2 SNEGSKA (reference sequence). The length of the CDR3 is 11 residues. CDR3 sequence reads: CSALQGYGQYF. CDR3 nucleotides: TGCAGTGCCCTCCAGGGGTATGGGCAGTATTTT.

The chain has TRBV11-2 and TRBJ1-2; 9 bases are a match to TRBD1. The germline V gene has CDR1 SGHAT and CDR2 FQNNGV. Trimming took 5 bases from V and 0 from J; bases not matched to a gene: 10. This CDR3 is built from 17 residues. CDR3 sequence reads: CASSASGTGKANYGYTF. The CDR3 bases are TGTGCCAGCAGCGCCTCCGGGACAGGGAAGGCTAACTATGGCTACACCTTC. Using reference TRBV11-2 and TRBJ1-2 for the parts outside the CDR3, the full variable domain is EAGVAQSPRYKIIEKRQSVAFWCNPISGHATLYWYQQILGQGPKLLIQFQNNGVVDDSQLPKDRFSAERLKGVDSTLKIQPAKLEDSAVYLCASSASGTGKANYGYTFGSGTRLTVV.

The genes are TRBV27 and TRBJ1-2; D is undetermined. The CDR3 consists of 12 residues. The V and J ends lost 10 bases and 0 bases respectively, with 9 bases between them. Per the germline V gene, CDR1 is MNHEY and CDR2 is SMNVEV (reference sequence). The CDR3 is CATQVANYGYTF. In DNA form, the CDR3 reads TGTGCCACCCAGGTAGCTAACTATGGCTACACCTTC.

Turning to this clone: Other DNA sequences within the sample encode an identical CDR3. The genes are TRBV27 and TRBJ1-2; 7 bases map to TRBD1. The CDR3 totals 13 residues. The germline V gene encodes CDR1 MNHEY and CDR2 SMNVEV (reference sequence). V lost 5 bases and J lost 2; bases outside the gene matches: 2. CDR3: CASSRTGNYGYTF. Written as DNA, the CDR3 is TGTGCCAGCAGTCGGACAGGAAACTATGGCTACACCTTC.

The chain uses TRBV30 and TRBJ1-6; 9 bases are shared with TRBD1. J was trimmed by 7 bases and V by 4 bases; bases with no gene match: 2. This CDR3 has 13 amino acids. In germline, CDR1 is GTSNPN, CDR2 SVGIG (reference sequence). Here the CDR3 reads CAWTGQGNSPLHF. As DNA, the CDR3 is TGTGCCTGGACCGGACAGGGGAATTCACCCCTCCACTTT.

This chain joins TRBV7-2 and TRBJ1-2; 9 bases align to TRBD1. CDR3 length: 15 amino acids. The germline gives CDR1 SGHTA, CDR2 FQGNSA. After removal of 5 bases from V and 3 bases from J, the junction contained 7 bases not matched to a gene. CDR3 coding DNA: TGTGCCAGCAGCCCGAGGAGGGACAGGGACTATGGCTACACCTTC. Its protein is CASSPRRDRDYGYTF.

This chain connects TRBV28 to TRBJ2-1, with a possible D match to TRBD2 (6 bases). Looked up from germline, CDR1 is MDHEN and CDR2 is SYDVKM. V was pared by 6 bases and J by 3 bases, with 12 bases between. There are 14 residues in the CDR3. The CDR3 protein is CASSEDGSYNEQFF. DNA for the CDR3: TGTGCCAGCAGCGAAGACGGGAGCTACAATGAGCAGTTCTTC.

The rearrangement joins TRBV7-2 to TRBJ2-7; 8 bases map to TRBD1. Trimming removed 4 bases from V and 1 base from J; junction bases left unmatched: 3. The germline V gene has CDR1 SGHTA and CDR2 FQGNSA. The CDR3 has 14 amino acids. The CDR3 sequence: CASSSGQVSYEQYF. The CDR3 DNA follows: TGTGCCAGCAGCTCGGGACAGGTTTCCTACGAGCAGTACTTC.

This rearrangement joins TRBV6-6 to TRBJ1-4; D not resolved. The CDR3 extends over 12 amino acids. CDR1 is MNHNY, CDR2 SVGAGI, per germline (reference sequence). Trimming removed 6 bases at V and 8 bases at J, with 10 bases between. CDR3 sequence reads: CASSANREKLFF. CDR3 in DNA: TGTGCCAGCAGCGCGAATAGAGAAAAACTGTTTTTT.

The gene calls are TRBV19 and TRBJ2-5; 11 bases line up with TRBD2. Germline V CDR1 and CDR2: LNHDA, SQIVND (reference sequence). V gave up 4 bases and J gave up 1 base; unmatched junction bases: 2. This CDR3 comprises 15 residues. CDR3 nucleotide sequence: TGTGCCAGTAGTACTAGCGGGAGGCTCCAAGAGACCCAGTACTTC. Translated, it gives CASSTSGRLQETQYF. The full variable domain, in which reference TRBV19 and TRBJ2-5 provide the parts outside the CDR3, is DGGITQSPKYLFRKEGQNVTLSCEQNLNHDAMYWYRQDPGQGLRLIYYSQIVNDFQKGDIAEGYSVSREKKESFPLTVTSAQKNPTAFYLCASSTSGRLQETQYFGPGTRLLVL.

The chain is built from TRBV6-4 and TRBJ2-1; 10 bases are a match to TRBD2. CDR1 MRHNA and CDR2 SNTAGT come from the germline V gene. The V gene end was trimmed by 2 bases and the J gene end by 6 bases; junction bases not matched to a gene: 4. CDR3 size: 15 residues. This CDR3 reads CASSDGGTSANEQFF. The DNA of the CDR3 is TGTGCCAGCAGTGACGGGGGGACTAGCGCCAATGAGCAGTTCTTC.

The genes are TRBV5-1 and TRBJ1-6; 7 nucleotides align to TRBD1. CDR1 SGHRS and CDR2 YFSETQ come from the germline V gene. Trimming removed 8 bases from V and 7 bases from J; junction bases left unmatched: 15. This CDR3 has 16 amino acids. CDR3 in DNA: TGCGCCAGTCAAGTGGGAAGAGGGGGCCCAAATTCACCCCTCCACTTT. Translating it yields CASQVGRGGPNSPLHF.

The rearrangement joins TRBV5-1 to TRBJ2-2, with D perhaps TRBD1 (5 bases). This CDR3 spans 18 amino acids. Germline CDR1 is SGHRS and CDR2 is YFSETQ. V lost 0 bases to trimming and J lost 0 bases, with 15 bases between them. The CDR3 sequence is CASSLAAGADSNTGELFF. In DNA form, the CDR3 reads TGCGCCAGCAGCTTGGCCGCTGGGGCAGATTCGAACACCGGGGAGCTGTTTTTT. Based on the CDR3 plus reference TRBV5-1 and TRBJ2-2, the full variable domain is KAGVTQTPRYLIKTRGQQVTLSCSPISGHRSVSWYQQTPGQGLQFLFEYFSETQRNKGNFPGRFSGRQFSNSRSEMNVSTLELGDSALYLCASSLAAGADSNTGELFFGEGSRLTVL.

To note about this clone: The same CDR3 also results from other DNA sequences found in this sample. This chain connects TRBV5-4 to TRBJ2-7; 8 bases map to TRBD2. This CDR3 region has 15 residues. V gave up 4 bases and J gave up 3 bases; unmatched junction bases: 9. The V gene's germline CDR1 is SGHNT and CDR2 YYREEE (reference sequence). CDR3: CASSPRGGGGYEQYF. The CDR3 DNA sequence: TGTGCCAGCAGCCCCCGGGGGGGCGGGGGCTACGAGCAGTACTTC.